Below, 28 T cell receptor beta chains from the same sample are listed, as sequenced in a study of human T cells and chemical hapten exposure. The time point here: pre-sensitization, week 0. Treatment indicated: therapeutic diphenylcyclopropenone sensitization with weekly scalp DPC. TCRdb called the RACE reads again in MiXCR, with one record for every CDR3 protein. The sample carries approximately 320,000 distinct CDR3 sequences, over 5% recorded once. This specimen consisted of whole blood, obtained in connection with sensitization to the hapten diphenylcyclopropenone (DPC). The receptors were gathered from a woman aged 18 to 35 with alopecia areata. Some clones in this sample may be carry-over from other donors' samples.

This clonotype turned up a few times. The gene calls are TRBV7-2 and TRBJ2-5; D is unclear. V shed 1 base and J shed 3 bases, with 18 bases lying between them. The germline gives CDR1 SGHTA, CDR2 FQGNSA. The CDR3 runs 17 residues. CDR3 sequence reads: CASSLGSIVAGEETQYF. Here the CDR3 DNA reads TGTGCCAGCAGCTTAGGGTCGATCGTGGCAGGCGAAGAGACCCAGTACTTC.

This clonotype has at least ten counts. The chain links TRBV3-1 to TRBJ1-1, with a tentative D call TRBD1 (6 bases). The germline CDR1 and CDR2 sequences are LGHDT and YNNKEL (reference sequence). This CDR3 has 14 residues. V was trimmed by 1 base and J by 6 bases, leaving 12 bases between them. For the CDR3, the DNA is TGTGCCAGCAGCCAAGCGCTTGGGGGGCCTGAAGCTTTCTTT. Its protein product is CASSQALGGPEAFF.

The chain's CDR3 is CASSLSSGKTPRTDTQYF. The CDR3 DNA sequence: TGTGCCAGCAGTTTATCGTCGGGAAAAACTCCCCGCACAGATACGCAGTATTTT. This chain uses TRBV12-3 or TRBV12-4 with TRBJ2-3; a weak D match, TRBD2 (5 bases). Trimming removed 2 bases from V and 1 base from J, with 19 bases in between. The CDR3 is made up of 18 amino acids.

The chain uses TRBV6-6 and TRBJ1-5; no definite D call. There are 16 residues in the CDR3. The V gene's germline CDR1 is MNHNY and CDR2 SVGAGI (reference sequence). The germline V and J ends were trimmed by 4 bases and 4 bases, with 17 bases remaining between them. CDR3 sequence (DNA): TGTGCCAGCAGTTGGGTTCCGCGCGACGCAAATCAGCCCCAGCATTTT. It yields the protein CASSWVPRDANQPQHF.

This clonotype was seen ten or more times. The chain recombines TRBV5-1 with TRBJ2-5; D is undetermined. CDR3 size: 14 residues. CDR1 is SGHRS, CDR2 YFSETQ, per germline. V was trimmed by 4 bases and J by 1 base, leaving 11 bases between them. The CDR3 here is CASSLQEIQETQYF. CDR3 coding DNA: TGCGCCAGCAGCCTACAAGAAATCCAAGAGACCCAGTACTTC.

This clonotype was seen ten or more times. The rearrangement links TRBV23-1 to TRBJ2-1; 9 bases are a match to TRBD1. TRBV23-1 is marked as an open reading frame, function uncertain. The trim removed 2 bases at V and 1 base at J, leaving 15 bases unmatched. The CDR3 covers 20 residues. CDR3 sequence reads: CASSQRGQGKFQRSYNEQFF. The CDR3 bases are TGCGCCAGCAGTCAACGAGGACAGGGGAAGTTCCAGAGGTCCTACAATGAGCAGTTCTTC.

The chain recombines TRBV24-1 with TRBJ2-2; 11 bases map to TRBD2. Germline values: CDR1 KGHDR, CDR2 SFDVKD. This CDR3 has 14 amino acids. The trim removed 11 bases at V and 2 bases at J, leaving 3 bases unmatched. The CDR3 loop is CAIGTSGNTGELFF. The CDR3 coding sequence is TGTGCCATTGGGACTAGCGGCAACACCGGGGAGCTGTTTTTT.

Here the CDR3 reads CASSYTGPDRGDTIYF. The CDR3 bases are TGTGCCAGCAGTTACACAGGACCGGACAGGGGCGACACCATATATTTT. The rearrangement joins TRBV6-5 to TRBJ1-3; 9 bases align to TRBD1. V shed 2 bases, J shed 8 bases, and the junction held 10 bases outside the gene matches. The CDR3 loop spans 16 amino acids. Per germline, CDR1 MNHEY and CDR2 SVGAGI.

The sample holds many counts of this clonotype. This chain joins TRBV5-1 and TRBJ2-7; 8 bases are shared with TRBD2. From germline, CDR1 is SGHRS and CDR2 YFSETQ. Trimming cost V 0 bases and J 0 bases; bases outside gene matches: 14. The CDR3 contains 19 residues. The CDR3 sequence is CASSLGPPYSGKDSYEQYF. The DNA of the CDR3 is TGCGCCAGCAGCTTGGGACCCCCCTATAGCGGGAAGGACTCCTACGAGCAGTACTTC.

This clonotype has more than one count but fewer than ten. J is TRBJ2-3 and V is TRBV12-3 or TRBV12-4, with 7 bases fitting TRBD1. Unmatched junction bases numbered 7, after V lost 6 bases and J lost 4 bases. The CDR3 spans 14 residues. The CDR3 nucleotides read TGTGCCAGCAGCCAAACTCAGGGGGCAGATACGCAGTATTTT. It translates to CASSQTQGADTQYF.

This clonotype came up many times. The rearrangement links TRBV3-1 to TRBJ2-7; D perhaps matches TRBD2 (6 bases). The CDR3 consists of 13 residues. V was clipped by 2 bases and J by 5 bases, with 10 bases between them. The germline V gene encodes CDR1 LGHDT and CDR2 YNNKEL (reference sequence). This CDR3 reads CASSQSGGDEQYF. Written as DNA, the CDR3 is TGTGCCAGCAGCCAATCCGGCGGGGACGAGCAGTACTTC.

The genes are TRBV4-2 and TRBJ2-3, with 11 positions matching TRBD2. V lost 4 bases to trimming and J lost 6 bases; unmatched junction nucleotides: 9. The CDR3 length is 16 residues. Germline V gene sequence: CDR1 LGHNA, CDR2 YNFKEQ. Here the CDR3 DNA reads TGTGCCAGCAGCCTGAATCCTAGCGGGGGGATGGATACGCAGTATTTT. Protein sequence: CASSLNPSGGMDTQYF.

The chain joins TRBV27 to TRBJ1-1; TRBD1 might be the D (5 bases). Germline CDR1 MNHEY, CDR2 SMNVEV (reference sequence). The CDR3 has 15 amino acids. Trimming shortened V by 2 bases and J by 5 bases, and 15 bases separated the two germline ends. CDR3 sequence reads: CASSLNGGARTEAFF. The CDR3 DNA reads as TGTGCCAGCAGTTTAAACGGGGGAGCGAGGACTGAAGCTTTCTTT.

This clonotype was counted at least ten times. The chain couples TRBV6-6 to TRBJ2-7, with D maybe TRBD1 (6 bases). The CDR3 sequence is 13 residues long. The germline V and J ends were trimmed by 5 bases and 2 bases, with 10 bases remaining between them. Germline CDR1 reads MNHNY; CDR2 reads SVGAGI (reference sequence). CDR3 protein: CASSDQGTYEQYF. CDR3 coding DNA: TGTGCCAGCAGTGATCAGGGGACCTACGAGCAGTACTTC.

Details on this clonotype: A read error is possible here, since a much larger clone lies one base away. The chain links TRBV9 to TRBJ1-2; the D is unclear. The V end lost 2 bases, the J end lost 1 base, and 3 bases lay between the germline ends. This CDR3 region has 12 residues. CDR1 and CDR2 (germline): SGDLS, YYNGEE. The CDR3 loop reads CASSVDNYGYTF. The CDR3, as DNA: TGTGCCAGCAGCGTCGATAACTATGGCTACACCTTC.

Here the CDR3 DNA reads TGCAGCGTCGCGGATTTCGAACAGCCCCAGCATTTT. This encodes CSVADFEQPQHF. The gene calls are TRBV29-1 and TRBJ1-5, with D uncertain. The CDR3 length is 12 residues. Trimming removed 6 bases from V and 7 bases from J, with 13 bases in between. Per the germline V gene, CDR1 is SQVTM and CDR2 is ANQGSEA.

This clonotype was found a few times. V usage is TRBV5-4 and J usage is TRBJ2-3; the D is unclear. V shed 4 bases and J shed 7 bases, with 19 bases lying between them. Germline V gene sequence: CDR1 SGHNT, CDR2 YYREEE (reference sequence). The CDR3 covers 15 residues. DNA for the CDR3: TGTGCCAGCAGCCAAGCCCAGTCAAGGCCCCATACGCAGTATTTT. Its protein is CASSQAQSRPHTQYF.

This clonotype was detected many times. The chain carries TRBV5-6 and TRBJ1-2, with TRBD1 matching 8 bases. Germline lookup yields CDR1 SGHDT and CDR2 YYEEEE. J gave up 4 bases and V 0 bases, and 8 bases lay outside the gene matches. The CDR3 has 16 residues. The CDR3 bases are TGTGCCAGCAGCTTGGAAAGGTCAGGGGGCGGCTATGGCTACACCTTC. Translation gives CASSLERSGGGYGYTF.

This clonotype was seen more than once but under ten times. The J gene is TRBJ2-3, the V gene TRBV3-1; possible D gene TRBD1, 6 bases. Germline V gene data show CDR1 as LGHDT and CDR2 as YNNKEL (reference sequence). CDR3 length equals 15 residues. V lost 4 bases and J 4 bases, leaving 15 bases between the germline ends. The CDR3: CASSLARRGSDTQYF. In nucleotides, the CDR3 is TGTGCCAGCAGCCTTGCACGAAGGGGGTCAGATACGCAGTATTTT.

This clonotype was seen many times. The genes are TRBV3-1 and TRBJ2-5; the match to TRBD2 covers 10 bases. This CDR3 contains 21 residues. J lost 1 base, V lost 2 bases, and 19 bases had no gene match. Germline-derived CDR1 and CDR2 are LGHDT and YNNKEL (reference sequence). This CDR3 is CASSQTGELAGDTYFQETQYF. CDR3 nucleotide sequence: TGTGCCAGCAGCCAAACCGGCGAGCTAGCGGGGGACACTTATTTCCAAGAGACCCAGTACTTC.

This clonotype appeared many times. The rearrangement links TRBV6-2 or TRBV6-3 to TRBJ2-1; D not certain. The germline gives CDR1 MNHEY, CDR2 SVGEGT. The CDR3 extends over 14 amino acids. Trimming left V 3 bases short and J 5 bases short, with 11 bases between. This CDR3 is CASSYSLENNEQFF. The CDR3 coding sequence is TGTGCCAGCAGTTATTCCCTAGAAAACAATGAGCAGTTCTTC.

This clonotype came up a few times. The chain is built from TRBV7-2 and TRBJ1-3, with D unclear. V was clipped by 5 bases and J by 0 bases, with 11 bases between them. CDR3 size: 15 residues. Germline values: CDR1 SGHTA, CDR2 FQGNSA. The CDR3 nucleotides read TGTGCCAGCAGCCCGTGGGCAGCCTCTGGAAACACCATATATTTT. It yields the protein CASSPWAASGNTIYF.

Ten or more counts support this clonotype. The chain joins TRBV4-2 to TRBJ2-5; TRBD1 matches at 11 bases. V lost 4 bases, J lost 5 bases, and 12 bases stayed unmatched. Per the germline V gene, CDR1 is LGHNA and CDR2 is YNFKEQ. This CDR3 spans 17 amino acids. The CDR3 DNA is TGTGCCAGCAGCCCCGAGGGAGTGGGACAGGGGGGTGAGACCCAGTACTTC. It yields the protein CASSPEGVGQGGETQYF.

This clonotype was observed many times. The genes are TRBV12-5 and TRBJ1-1; TRBD1 might be the D (5 bases). V lost 0 bases, J lost 6 bases, and 17 bases lay in between. This CDR3 is 16 amino acids long. Germline CDR1 reads LGHNT; CDR2 reads FRNRAP. The CDR3 nucleotides are TGTGCTAGTGGTTTGGTACTTACAGAAGGGGATCCTGAAGCTTTCTTT. This translates into CASGLVLTEGDPEAFF.

This clonotype has at least ten counts. V gene TRBV7-2 combines with J gene TRBJ2-2; the D is unclear. Looked up from germline, CDR1 is SGHTA and CDR2 is FQGNSA. Trimming cost V 3 bases and J 2 bases, with 10 bases left between them. The CDR3 spans 15 residues. In DNA form, the CDR3 reads TGTGCCAGCAGCTTTTGGCGGCTAAACACCGGGGAGCTGTTTTTT. It yields the protein CASSFWRLNTGELFF.

V gene TRBV28 combines with J gene TRBJ2-3; TRBD1 matches at 10 bases. Germline-derived CDR1 and CDR2 are MDHEN and SYDVKM. This CDR3 region has 15 residues. The J segment lost 1 base and the V segment lost 10 bases, leaving 8 bases of the junction unmatched. The CDR3 nucleotides are TGTGCCATCAACACCGGGACAGGGGGCACAGATACGCAGTATTTT. It codes for CAINTGTGGTDTQYF.

In this sample, this clonotype turned up many times. The genes are TRBV18 and TRBJ2-5; weak D call: TRBD1 (6 bases). V shed 8 bases and J shed 2 bases, with 12 bases lying between them. CDR3 size: 13 residues. Germline lookup yields CDR1 KGHSH and CDR2 LQKENI. This chain's CDR3 is CASSPTGQETQYF. CDR3 coding DNA: TGTGCCAGCAGCCCAACAGGGCAAGAGACCCAGTACTTC. The full variable domain, completed using reference TRBV18 and TRBJ2-5, is NAGVMQNPRHLVRRRGQEARLRCSPMKGHSHVYWYRQLPEEGLKFMVYLQKENIIDESGMPKERFSAEFPKEGPSILRIQQVVRGDSAAYFCASSPTGQETQYFGPGTRLLVL.

V gene TRBV6-4 combines with J gene TRBJ1-2, with 8 bases matching TRBD1. The trim removed 2 bases at V and 5 bases at J, leaving 4 bases unmatched. Germline V lookup: CDR1 MRHNA, CDR2 SNTAGT. The CDR3 has 14 amino acids. CDR3 in amino acids: CASSDGQGHYGYTF. The CDR3 bases are TGTGCCAGCAGTGACGGACAGGGACATTATGGCTACACCTTC.